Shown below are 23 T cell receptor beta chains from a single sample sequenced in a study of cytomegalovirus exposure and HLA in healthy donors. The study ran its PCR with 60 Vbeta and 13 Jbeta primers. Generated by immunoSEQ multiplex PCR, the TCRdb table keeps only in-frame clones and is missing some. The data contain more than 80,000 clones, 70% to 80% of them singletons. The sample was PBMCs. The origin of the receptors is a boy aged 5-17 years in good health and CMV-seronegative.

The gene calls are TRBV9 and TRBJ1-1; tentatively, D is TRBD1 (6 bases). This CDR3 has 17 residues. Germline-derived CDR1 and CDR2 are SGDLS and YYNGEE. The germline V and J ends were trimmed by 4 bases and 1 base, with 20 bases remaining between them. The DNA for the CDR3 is TGTGCCAGCAGCTCCCTACCGGGACACACGACGAACACTGAAGCTTTCTTT. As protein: CASSSLPGHTTNTEAFF.

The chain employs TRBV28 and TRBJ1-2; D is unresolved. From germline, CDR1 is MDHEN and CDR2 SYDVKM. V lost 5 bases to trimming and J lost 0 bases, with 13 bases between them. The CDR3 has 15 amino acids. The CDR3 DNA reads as TGTGCCAGCAGTCGCGCGGGCAGTTCTAACTATGGCTACACCTTC. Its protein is CASSRAGSSNYGYTF.

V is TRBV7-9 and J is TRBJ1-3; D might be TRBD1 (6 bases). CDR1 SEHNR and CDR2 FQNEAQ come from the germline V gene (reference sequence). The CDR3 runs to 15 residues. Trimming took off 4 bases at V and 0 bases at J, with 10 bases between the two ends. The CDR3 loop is CASSSRDISGNTIYF. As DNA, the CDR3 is TGTGCCAGCAGCTCCCGGGACATCTCTGGAAACACCATATATTTT.

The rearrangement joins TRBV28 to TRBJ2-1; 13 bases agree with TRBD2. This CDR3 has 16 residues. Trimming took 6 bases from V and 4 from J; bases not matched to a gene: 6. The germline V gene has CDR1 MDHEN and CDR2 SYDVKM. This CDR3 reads CASRPSLAGGYNEQFF. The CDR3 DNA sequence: TGTGCCAGCAGGCCATCACTAGCGGGAGGGTACAATGAGCAGTTCTTC.

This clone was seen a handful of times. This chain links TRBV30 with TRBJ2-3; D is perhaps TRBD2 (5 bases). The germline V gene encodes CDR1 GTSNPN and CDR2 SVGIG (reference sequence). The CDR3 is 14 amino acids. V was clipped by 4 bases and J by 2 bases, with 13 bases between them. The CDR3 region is CAWKGRVDTDTQYF. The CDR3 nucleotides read TGTGCCTGGAAAGGGCGGGTGGACACAGATACGCAGTATTTT.

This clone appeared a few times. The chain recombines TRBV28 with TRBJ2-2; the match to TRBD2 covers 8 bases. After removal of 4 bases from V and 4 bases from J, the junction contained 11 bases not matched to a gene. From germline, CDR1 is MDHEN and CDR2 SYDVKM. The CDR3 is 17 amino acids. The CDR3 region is CASSSTGTRGFTGELFF. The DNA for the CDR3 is TGTGCCAGCAGTTCTACCGGGACTAGGGGTTTCACCGGGGAGCTGTTTTTT.

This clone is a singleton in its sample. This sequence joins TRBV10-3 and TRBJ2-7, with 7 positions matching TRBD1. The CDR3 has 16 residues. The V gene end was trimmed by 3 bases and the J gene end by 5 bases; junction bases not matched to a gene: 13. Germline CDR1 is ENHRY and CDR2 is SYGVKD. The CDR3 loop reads CAISESTGTVLDEQYF. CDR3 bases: TGTGCCATCAGTGAAAGCACCGGGACAGTTTTAGACGAGCAGTACTTC.

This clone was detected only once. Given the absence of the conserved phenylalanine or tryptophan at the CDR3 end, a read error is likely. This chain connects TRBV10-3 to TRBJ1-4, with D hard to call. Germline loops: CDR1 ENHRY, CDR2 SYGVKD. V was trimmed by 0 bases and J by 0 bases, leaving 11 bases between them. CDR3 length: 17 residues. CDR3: CAISESRGGATNEKLFV. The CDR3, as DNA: TGTGCCATCAGTGAGTCGCGGGGTGGAGCAACTAATGAAAAACTGTTTGTT.

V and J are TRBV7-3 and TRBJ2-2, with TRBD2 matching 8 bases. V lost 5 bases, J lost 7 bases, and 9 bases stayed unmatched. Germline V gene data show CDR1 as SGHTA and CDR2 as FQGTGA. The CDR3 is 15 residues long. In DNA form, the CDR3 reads TGTGCCAGCAGCCCTACCGGGACTAGAAACGGGGAGCTGTTTTTT. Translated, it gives CASSPTGTRNGELFF.

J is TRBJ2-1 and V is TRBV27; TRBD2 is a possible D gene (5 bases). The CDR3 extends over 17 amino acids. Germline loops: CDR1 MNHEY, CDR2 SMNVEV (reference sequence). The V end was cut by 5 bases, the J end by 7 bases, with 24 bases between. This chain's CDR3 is CASSPRFLAGSGNEQFF. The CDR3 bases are TGTGCCAGCAGTCCACGATTCTTGGCGGGCAGTGGTAATGAGCAGTTCTTC.

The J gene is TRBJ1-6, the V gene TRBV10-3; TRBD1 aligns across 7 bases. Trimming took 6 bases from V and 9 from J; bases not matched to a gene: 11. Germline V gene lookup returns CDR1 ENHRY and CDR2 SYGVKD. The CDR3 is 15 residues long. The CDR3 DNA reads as TGTGCCATCAGGAGGAACAGGGGAGAGGGTTCACCCCTCCACTTT. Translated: CAIRRNRGEGSPLHF.

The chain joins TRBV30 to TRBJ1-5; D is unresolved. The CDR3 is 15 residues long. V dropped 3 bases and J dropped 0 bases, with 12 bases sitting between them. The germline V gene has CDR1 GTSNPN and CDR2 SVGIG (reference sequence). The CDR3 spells CAWSGGSLSNQPQHF. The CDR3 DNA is TGTGCCTGGAGCGGAGGCAGCCTTAGCAATCAGCCCCAGCATTTT.

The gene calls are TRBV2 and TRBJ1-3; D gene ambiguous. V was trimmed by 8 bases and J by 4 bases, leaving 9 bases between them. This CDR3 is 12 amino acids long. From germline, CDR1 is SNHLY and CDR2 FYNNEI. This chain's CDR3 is CASEGQGNTIYF. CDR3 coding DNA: TGTGCCAGCGAGGGCCAGGGAAACACCATATATTTT.

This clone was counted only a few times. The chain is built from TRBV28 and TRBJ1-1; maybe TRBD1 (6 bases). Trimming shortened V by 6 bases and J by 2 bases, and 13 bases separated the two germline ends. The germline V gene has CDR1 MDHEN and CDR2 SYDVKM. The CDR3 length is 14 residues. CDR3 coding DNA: TGTGCCAGCAGCCCCCGGGACACCAACACTGAAGCTTTCTTT. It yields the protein CASSPRDTNTEAFF. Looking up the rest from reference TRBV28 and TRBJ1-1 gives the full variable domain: DVKVTQSSRYLVKRTGEKVFLECVQDMDHENMFWYRQDPGLGLRLIYFSYDVKMKEKGDIPEGYSVSREKKERFSLILESASTNQTSMYLCASSPRDTNTEAFFGQGTRLTVV.

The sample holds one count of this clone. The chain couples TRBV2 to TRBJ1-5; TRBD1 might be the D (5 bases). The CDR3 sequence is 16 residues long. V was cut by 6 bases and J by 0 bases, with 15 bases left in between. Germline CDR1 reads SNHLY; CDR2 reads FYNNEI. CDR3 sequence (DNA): TGTGCCAGCAGCGCGGACACGACCTTTAGCAATCAGCCCCAGCATTTT. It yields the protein CASSADTTFSNQPQHF. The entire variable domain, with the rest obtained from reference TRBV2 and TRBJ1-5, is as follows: EPEVTQTPSHQVTQMGQEVILRCVPISNHLYFYWYRQILGQKVEFLVSFYNNEISEKSEIFDDQFSVERPDGSNFTLKIRSTKLEDSAMYFCASSADTTFSNQPQHFGDGTRLSIL.

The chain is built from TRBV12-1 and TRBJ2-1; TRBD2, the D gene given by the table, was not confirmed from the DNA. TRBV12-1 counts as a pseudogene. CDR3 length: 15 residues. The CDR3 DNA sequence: TGTGCCAGCAGCTTTCCCCGGACTAGCGGGATTGAGCAGTTCTTC. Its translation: CASSFPRTSGIEQFF.

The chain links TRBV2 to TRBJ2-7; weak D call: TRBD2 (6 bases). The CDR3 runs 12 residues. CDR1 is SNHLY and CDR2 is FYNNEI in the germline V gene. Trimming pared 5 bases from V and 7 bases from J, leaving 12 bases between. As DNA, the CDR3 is TGTGCCAGCAGTACGGGGGTGGGGGAGCAGTACTTC. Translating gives CASSTGVGEQYF.

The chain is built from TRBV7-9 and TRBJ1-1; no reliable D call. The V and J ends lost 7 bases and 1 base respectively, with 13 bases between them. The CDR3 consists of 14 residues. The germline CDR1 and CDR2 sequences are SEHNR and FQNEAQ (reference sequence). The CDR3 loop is CASTKEGTNTEAFF. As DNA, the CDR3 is TGTGCCAGCACCAAGGAGGGAACGAACACTGAAGCTTTCTTT.

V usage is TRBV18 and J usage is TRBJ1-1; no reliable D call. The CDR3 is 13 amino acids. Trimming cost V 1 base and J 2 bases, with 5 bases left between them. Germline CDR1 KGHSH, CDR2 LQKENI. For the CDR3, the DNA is TGTGCCAGCTCACCACTGAGTAACACTGAAGCTTTCTTT. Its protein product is CASSPLSNTEAFF.

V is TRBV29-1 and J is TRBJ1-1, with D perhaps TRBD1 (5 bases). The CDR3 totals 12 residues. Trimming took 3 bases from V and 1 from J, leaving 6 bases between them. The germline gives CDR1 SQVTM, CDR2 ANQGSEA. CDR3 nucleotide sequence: TGCAGCGTTGAGGGGCAGAACACTGAAGCTTTCTTT. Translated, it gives CSVEGQNTEAFF.

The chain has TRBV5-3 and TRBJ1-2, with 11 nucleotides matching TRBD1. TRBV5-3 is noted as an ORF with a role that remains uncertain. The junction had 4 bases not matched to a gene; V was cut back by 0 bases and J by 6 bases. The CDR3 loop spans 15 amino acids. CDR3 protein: CARSLAVGQGDGYTF. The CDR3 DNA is TGTGCCAGAAGCTTGGCCGTGGGACAGGGGGATGGCTACACCTTC.

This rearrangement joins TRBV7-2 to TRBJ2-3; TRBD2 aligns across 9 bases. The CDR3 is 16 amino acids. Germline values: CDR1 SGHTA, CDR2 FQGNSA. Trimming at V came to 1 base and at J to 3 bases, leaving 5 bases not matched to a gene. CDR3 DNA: TGTGCCAGCAGCTTAGGGGTAGCGGGGGTTACAGATACGCAGTATTTT. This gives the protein CASSLGVAGVTDTQYF.

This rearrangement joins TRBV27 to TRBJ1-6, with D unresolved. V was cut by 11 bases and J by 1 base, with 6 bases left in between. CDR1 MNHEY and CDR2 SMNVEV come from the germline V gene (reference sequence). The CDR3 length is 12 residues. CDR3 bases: TGTGCCCGGAGGTCCTATAATTCACCCCTCCACTTT. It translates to CARRSYNSPLHF.